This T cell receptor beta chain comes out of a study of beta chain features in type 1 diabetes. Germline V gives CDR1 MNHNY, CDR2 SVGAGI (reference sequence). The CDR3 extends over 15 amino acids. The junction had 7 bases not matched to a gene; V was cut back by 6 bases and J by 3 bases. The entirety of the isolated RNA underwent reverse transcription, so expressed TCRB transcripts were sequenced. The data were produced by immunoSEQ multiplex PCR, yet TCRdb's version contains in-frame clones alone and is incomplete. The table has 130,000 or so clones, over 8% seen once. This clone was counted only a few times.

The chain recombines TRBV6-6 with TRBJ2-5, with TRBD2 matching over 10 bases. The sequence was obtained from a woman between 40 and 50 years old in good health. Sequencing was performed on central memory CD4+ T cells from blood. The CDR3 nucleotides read TGTGCCAGCAGGCAGGCTAGCGGGGGTGAAGAGACCCAGTACTTC. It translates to CASRQASGGEETQYF.